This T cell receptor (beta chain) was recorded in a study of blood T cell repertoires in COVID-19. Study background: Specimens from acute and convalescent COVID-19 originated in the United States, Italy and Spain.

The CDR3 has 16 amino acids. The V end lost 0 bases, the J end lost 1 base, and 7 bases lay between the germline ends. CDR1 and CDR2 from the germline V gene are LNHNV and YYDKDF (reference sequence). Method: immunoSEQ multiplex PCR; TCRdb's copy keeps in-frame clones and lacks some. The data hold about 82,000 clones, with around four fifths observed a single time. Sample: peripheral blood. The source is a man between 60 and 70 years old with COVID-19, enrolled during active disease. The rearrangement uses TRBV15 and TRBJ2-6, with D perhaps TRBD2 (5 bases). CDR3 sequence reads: CATSRDSGSGANVLTF. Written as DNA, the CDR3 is TGTGCCACCAGCAGAGACTCGGGGTCTGGGGCCAACGTCCTGACTTTC. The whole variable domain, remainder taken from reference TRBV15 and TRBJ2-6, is DAMVIQNPRYQVTQFGKPVTLSCSQTLNHNVMYWYQQKSSQAPKLLFHYYDKDFNNEADTPDNFQSRRPNTSFCFLDIRSPGLGDTAMYLCATSRDSGSGANVLTFGAGSRLTVL.